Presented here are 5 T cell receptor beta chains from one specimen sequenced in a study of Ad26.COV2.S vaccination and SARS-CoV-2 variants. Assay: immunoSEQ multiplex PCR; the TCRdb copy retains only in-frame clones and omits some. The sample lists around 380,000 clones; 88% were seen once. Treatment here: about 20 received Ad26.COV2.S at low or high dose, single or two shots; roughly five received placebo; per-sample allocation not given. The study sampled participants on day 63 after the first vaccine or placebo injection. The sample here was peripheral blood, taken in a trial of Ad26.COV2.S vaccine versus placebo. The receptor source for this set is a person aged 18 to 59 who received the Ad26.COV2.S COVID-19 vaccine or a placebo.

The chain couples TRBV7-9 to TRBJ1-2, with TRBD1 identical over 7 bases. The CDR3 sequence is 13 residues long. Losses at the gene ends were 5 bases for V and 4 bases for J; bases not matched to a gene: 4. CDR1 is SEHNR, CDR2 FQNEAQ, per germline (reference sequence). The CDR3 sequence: CASSTDRAYGYTF. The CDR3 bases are TGTGCCAGCAGCACCGACAGGGCCTATGGCTACACCTTC.

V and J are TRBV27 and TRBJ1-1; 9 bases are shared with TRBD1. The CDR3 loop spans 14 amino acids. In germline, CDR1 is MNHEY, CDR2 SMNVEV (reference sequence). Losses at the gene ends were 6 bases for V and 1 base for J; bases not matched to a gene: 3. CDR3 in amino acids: CASRAGQGNTEAFF. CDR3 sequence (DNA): TGTGCCAGCAGGGCGGGACAGGGGAACACTGAAGCTTTCTTT.

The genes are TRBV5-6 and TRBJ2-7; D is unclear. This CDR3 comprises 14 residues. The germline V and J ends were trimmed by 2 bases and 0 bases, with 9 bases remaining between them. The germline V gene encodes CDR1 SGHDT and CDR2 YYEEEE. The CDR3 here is CASSFGYLSYEQYF. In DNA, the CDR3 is TGTGCCAGCAGCTTCGGCTACCTCTCCTACGAGCAGTACTTC.

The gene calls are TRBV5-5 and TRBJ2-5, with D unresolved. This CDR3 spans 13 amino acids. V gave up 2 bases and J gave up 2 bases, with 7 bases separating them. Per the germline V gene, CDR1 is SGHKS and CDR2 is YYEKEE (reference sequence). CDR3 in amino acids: CASSLGLQETQYF. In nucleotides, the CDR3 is TGTGCCAGCAGCTTAGGTCTGCAAGAGACCCAGTACTTC.

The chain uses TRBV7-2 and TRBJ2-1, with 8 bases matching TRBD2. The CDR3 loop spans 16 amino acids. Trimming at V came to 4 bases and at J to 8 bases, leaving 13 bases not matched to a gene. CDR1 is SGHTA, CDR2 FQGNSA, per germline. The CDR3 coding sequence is TGTGCCAGCAGCTGGGCCGGGAGCGGGGGTTGGGATGAGCAGTTCTTC. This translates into CASSWAGSGGWDEQFF.